The clone carrying this T cell receptor (beta chain) was found once. Some clones are missing from TCRdb's copy, which holds only in-frame ones; the method was immunoSEQ multiplex PCR. Of some 80,000 clones listed, nearly 95% were seen once; the top ten hold around 21%. This sample was taken from a study of OX40 agonist ivuxolimab in advanced cancers. After removal of 5 bases from V and 2 bases from J, the junction contained 11 bases not matched to a gene. CDR3 size: 16 residues. CDR1 and CDR2 from the germline V gene are SEHNR and FQNEAQ (reference sequence). The TCR comes from an adult with an advanced solid tumor such as melanoma, head and neck, liver or kidney cancer. This sample comprised CD4+ or CD8+ T cells sorted from blood, obtained in a trial of the OX40 agonist ivuxolimab. The V call is TRBV7-9, the J call TRBJ2-5; 7 bases agree with TRBD2. The CDR3 region is CASSEGEAGAQETQYF. CDR3 in DNA: TGTGCCAGCAGCGAGGGTGAGGCGGGAGCTCAAGAGACCCAGTACTTC.